A single sample is the source of the 24 T cell receptor beta chains below, sequenced in a study of T cells in women clearing cervical HPV infection. Method: immunoSEQ multiplex PCR; TCRdb's copy keeps in-frame clones and lacks some. The sample yields 25,000 to 30,000 clones, of which the top ten take up around 10%. The sample taken for sequencing was blood buffy coat. The receptor set was obtained from a woman between 18 and 70 years old with a cervical HPV16 infection that either progressed to CIN3+ or cleared (not recorded which).

A remark on this clone: Read sequence stops 3 residues before the CDR3 end, and the germline J gene provides the missing end. This chain connects TRBV20-1 to TRBJ2-1; TRBD2 matches at 7 bases. Germline loops: CDR1 DFQATT, CDR2 SNEGSKA (reference sequence). This CDR3 is 14 amino acids long. V lost 0 bases and J lost 8; bases outside the gene matches: 7. The CDR3 DNA, read in part, is TGCAGTGCTAGAGATGCGGGAGCTAGCGATGAG. This codes for CSARDAGASDE. Given in full, the CDR3 is CSARDAGASDEQFF.

A word on this clone: The CDR3 end falls 3 residues outside the read, so it is completed with the germline J gene. The rearrangement uses TRBV29-1 and TRBJ2-5, with TRBD1 as a possible D gene (6 bases). The CDR3 is 15 amino acids. The germline V gene has CDR1 SQVTM and CDR2 ANQGSEA. Trimming cost V 8 bases and J 2 bases, with 21 bases left between them. The chain's CDR3 is CSSCLPGTLQETQYF. The CDR3 bases that were read are TGCAGCTCGTGCCTCCCCGGGACACTTCAAGAGACC.

In regard to this clone: The read ends 3 residues early relative to the CDR3; the germline J gene fills the gap. The chain has TRBV29-1 and TRBJ2-3; possible D gene TRBD2, 6 bases. This CDR3 spans 12 amino acids. Germline V gives CDR1 SQVTM, CDR2 ANQGSEA. The chain's CDR3 is CSGRGGEETQYF. The part of the CDR3 DNA that was read is TGCAGCGGTCGCGGAGGGGAGGAGACG.

Of note for this clone: The CDR3 is cut off 3 residues early in the read; its end comes from the germline J gene. The chain uses TRBV19 and TRBJ2-1; 10 bases map to TRBD2. Germline V CDR1 and CDR2: LNHDA, SQIVND (reference sequence). V lost 0 bases and J lost 4; bases outside the gene matches: 6. The CDR3 extends over 17 amino acids. The sequenced part of the CDR3 DNA is TGTGCCAGTAGTATAGATACCGGGACTAGCGATTACAATGAG. Translated, it gives CASSIDTGTSDYNE. From start to end, the CDR3 is CASSIDTGTSDYNEQFF.

CDR3 bases read: TGTGCCAGCAGCTTTCCCCCAGCGGGGGGGCCCAGCGATGAG. This encodes CASSFPPAGGPSDE. The complete CDR3 protein is CASSFPPAGGPSDEQFF. The chain recombines TRBV7-8 with TRBJ2-1; 10 bases line up with TRBD2. The read is 3 residues too short to cover the CDR3 end, so that end is filled in from the germline J gene. After removal of 3 bases from V and 8 bases from J, the junction contained 13 bases not matched to a gene. Germline assignment: CDR1 SGHVS and CDR2 FQNEAQ. CDR3 length equals 17 residues.

On this clone: Read sequence stops 3 residues before the CDR3 end, and the germline J gene provides the missing end. The chain is built from TRBV2 and TRBJ2-3; a weak D match, TRBD2 (5 bases). The CDR3 sequence is 14 residues long. Germline lookup yields CDR1 SNHLY and CDR2 FYNNEI. This chain's CDR3 is CASTGLYSNQPQYF. The part of the CDR3 DNA that was read is TGTGCCAGCACCGGACTCTATAGCAATCAGCCG.

In regard to this clone: Coverage ceases 3 residues before the CDR3 finishes, and the germline J gene fills in the end. The J gene is TRBJ2-7, the V gene TRBV2; 8 bases are a match to TRBD1. This CDR3 spans 13 amino acids. V trimming: 11 bases; J trimming: 0 bases; junction bases outside the gene matches: 6. The V gene's germline CDR1 is SNHLY and CDR2 FYNNEI. Partial CDR3 DNA: TGTGCCCGCCGGGACAGGTCCTCCTACGAG. Translation: CARRDRSSYE. In full, the CDR3 is CARRDRSSYEQYF.

A word on this clone: The read stops 3 residues short of the end of the CDR3; the missing end is completed from the germline J gene. This chain links TRBV18 with TRBJ1-1; D is ambiguous. This CDR3 has 12 residues. Germline-derived CDR1 and CDR2 are KGHSH and LQKENI. Deletions cut 5 bases from V and 0 bases from J, with 4 bases between. Incomplete CDR3 DNA: TGTGCCAGCTCAGCAGTGAACACTGAA. Residues: CASSAVNTE. The whole CDR3 protein is CASSAVNTEAFF.

CDR3 residues: CASSIVSSGGSQGEQFF. CDR3 DNA (partial): TGTGCCAGTAGTATAGTATCTAGCGGGGGATCACAGGGTGAG. J is TRBJ2-1 and V is TRBV19; 10 nucleotides line up with TRBD2. Sequencing ends 3 residues short of the CDR3 end; the germline J gene provides the rest. This CDR3 has 17 residues. Trimming removed 1 base from V and 9 bases from J; junction bases left unmatched: 12. In germline, CDR1 is LNHDA, CDR2 SQIVND (reference sequence).

For this clone: The read terminates 3 residues before the CDR3 end, so the remaining end is supplied by the germline J gene. The chain uses TRBV14 and TRBJ2-7; possibly TRBD1 for D (6 bases). Trimming took 1 base from V and 4 from J, leaving 20 bases between them. Germline-derived CDR1 and CDR2 are SGHDN and FVKESK. The CDR3 length is 17 residues. The chain's CDR3 is CASSQGYGRGFLYEQYF. The CDR3 bases that were read are TGTGCCAGCAGCCAAGGCTATGGCAGGGGTTTTCTATACGAG.

The chain's CDR3 is CASSLELNPYGYTF. CDR3 bases read: TGTGCCAGCAGCTTGGAACTGAACCCATATGGC. The V gene is TRBV5-6, the J gene TRBJ1-2; D ambiguous. Sequencing ends 3 residues short of the CDR3 end; the germline J gene provides the rest. V was clipped by 0 bases and J by 5 bases, with 11 bases between them. CDR3 length equals 14 residues. The germline gives CDR1 SGHDT, CDR2 YYEEEE.

Concerning this clone itself: The read falls 3 residues short of the CDR3 end, and the missing part is taken from the germline J gene. The gene calls are TRBV29-1 and TRBJ2-1; 13 positions match TRBD2. The trim removed 6 bases at V and 3 bases at J, leaving 5 bases unmatched. The CDR3 spans 15 residues. Germline CDR1 is SQVTM and CDR2 is ANQGSEA. The DNA read from the CDR3 is TGCAGCGTCGTGGGACTAGCGGGGAGCTACAATGAG. The encoded protein is CSVVGLAGSYNE. The whole CDR3 region reads CSVVGLAGSYNEQFF.

As concerns this clone: Read coverage stops 3 residues before the CDR3 terminus; the germline J gene supplies the remainder. The V gene is TRBV5-6, the J gene TRBJ2-3, with 10 bases aligning to TRBD2. V lost 7 bases to trimming and J lost 5 bases; unmatched junction nucleotides: 7. The length of the CDR3 is 14 residues. Germline V gives CDR1 SGHDT, CDR2 YYEEEE. This CDR3 reads CASGAGGPVDTQYF. Partial CDR3 DNA: TGTGCCAGCGGAGCGGGAGGGCCCGTAGATACG. Full variable domain (remainder filled in from reference TRBV5-6 and TRBJ2-3): DAGVTQSPTHLIKTRGQQVTLRCSPKSGHDTVSWYQQALGQGPQFIFQYYEEEERQRGNFPDRFSGHQFPNYSSELNVNALLLGDSALYLCASGAGGPVDTQYFGPGTRLTVL.

In the case of this clone: The read terminates 3 residues before the CDR3 end, so the remaining end is supplied by the germline J gene. The chain recombines TRBV2 with TRBJ2-2; 7 bases are a match to TRBD1. Germline values: CDR1 SNHLY, CDR2 FYNNEI. This CDR3 contains 13 residues. The sequenced CDR3 bases are TGTGCCAGCCGACAGGGACCGAATGAAAAG. This sequence encodes CASRQGPNEK. In full, the CDR3 is CASRQGPNEKLFF.

This chain's CDR3 is CSVAPLGDIYDYTF. The CDR3 bases that were read are TGCAGCGTCGCCCCCCTCGGGGACATCTACGAC. The rearrangement links TRBV29-1 to TRBJ1-2, with a tentative D call TRBD1 (6 bases). The CDR3 end falls 3 residues outside the read, so it is completed with the germline J gene. The CDR3 spans 14 residues. Germline V gene data show CDR1 as SQVTM and CDR2 as ANQGSEA.

Comments on this clone: The read halts 3 residues ahead of the CDR3 end, with the missing end drawn from the germline J gene. This chain connects TRBV18 to TRBJ1-2; a weak D match, TRBD1 (6 bases). The length of the CDR3 is 13 residues. Per the germline V gene, CDR1 is KGHSH and CDR2 is LQKENI. The covered CDR3 bases are TGTGCCAGCTCACCGAACAGGGAATACGAC. Translating it yields CASSPNREYD. The whole CDR3 protein is CASSPNREYDYTF.

A remark on this clone: Sequencing ends 3 residues short of the CDR3 end; the germline J gene provides the rest. The chain joins TRBV2 to TRBJ2-7, with 7 bases lining up with TRBD2. The CDR3 covers 14 residues. Germline V gene sequence: CDR1 SNHLY, CDR2 FYNNEI. V gave up 4 bases and J gave up 2 bases; unmatched junction bases: 5. The CDR3 bases that were read are TGTGCCAGCAGTGTGCCTAGCGGAGCCTACGAG. As protein: CASSVPSGAYE. The entire CDR3 is CASSVPSGAYEQYF.

A word on this clone: From the germline J gene comes the end of the CDR3, since the read stops 3 residues before it. The chain has TRBV4-1 and TRBJ1-1, with 9 positions matching TRBD1. The V and J ends lost 4 bases and 1 base, in that order; junction bases with no gene match: 4. Germline V gene lookup returns CDR1 MGHRA and CDR2 YSYEKL. This CDR3 has 15 amino acids. CDR3 in amino acids: CASSPRTGANTEAFF. CDR3 DNA, as far as it was read: TGCGCCAGCAGCCCGCGGACAGGGGCGAACACTGAA.

With regard to this clone: The CDR3 end lies 3 residues beyond the end of the read and is filled in from the germline J gene. The gene calls are TRBV12-3 or TRBV12-4 and TRBJ2-5; weak D call: TRBD1 (5 bases). Trimming shortened V by 3 bases and J by 4 bases, and 12 bases separated the two germline ends. The CDR3 is 14 residues long. CDR3 residues: CASSLKGMRETQYF. The sequenced part of the CDR3 DNA is TGTGCCAGCAGTTTGAAGGGGATGAGAGAGACC.

On this clone: The read gets to within 3 residues of the CDR3 end, and the germline J gene fills in the rest. The rearrangement uses TRBV7-6 and TRBJ1-6, with TRBD1 identical over 11 bases. Germline trimming cut 1 base from V and 9 bases from J; bases unmatched to any gene: 5. The CDR3 covers 16 residues. Per the germline V gene, CDR1 is SGHVS and CDR2 is FNYEAQ. The part of the CDR3 DNA that was read is TGTGCCAGCAGCTTAGAGTTCGGGACAGGGGGTTCACCC. This translates into CASSLEFGTGGSP. The whole CDR3 protein is CASSLEFGTGGSPLHF. The variable domain in full, with the rest retrieved from reference TRBV7-6 and TRBJ1-6, is GAGVSQSPRYKVTKRGQDVALRCDPISGHVSLYWYRQALGQGPEFLTYFNYEAQQDKSGLPNDRFSAERPEGSISTLTIQRTEQRDSAMYRCASSLEFGTGGSPLHFGNGTRLTVT.

Worth noting for this clone: The sequenced fragment ends 3 residues before the CDR3 boundary, so the rest is inferred from the germline J gene. The rearrangement joins TRBV7-2 to TRBJ2-2; D is possibly TRBD1 (6 bases). V lost 4 bases and J 6 bases, leaving 9 bases between the germline ends. In germline, CDR1 is SGHTA, CDR2 FQGNSA. The CDR3 consists of 13 residues. The CDR3 spells CASSSGAAGELFF. The sequenced part of the CDR3 DNA is TGTGCCAGCAGCTCAGGGGCGGCCGGGGAG.

To note about this clone: The read is 3 residues too short to cover the CDR3 end, so that end is filled in from the germline J gene. This chain uses TRBV7-3 with TRBJ1-2, with D uncertain. The CDR3 extends over 16 amino acids. Germline CDR1 reads SGHTA; CDR2 reads FQGTGA. The chain's CDR3 is CASSLTSSGSQNDYTF. The CDR3 bases that were read are TGTGCCAGCAGCTTAACTAGTAGCGGGAGCCAGAATGAC.

To note about this clone: Sequence at one end of the junction differs from germline and may be a read error. The read finishes 3 residues shy of the CDR3 end, and the germline J gene is used to complete it. This chain links TRBV7-3 with TRBJ2-7; D possibly corresponds to TRBD1 (6 bases). Germline V gene sequence: CDR1 SGHTA, CDR2 FQGTGA. This CDR3 comprises 13 residues. The CDR3 region is CSSSLEGAYEQYF. The CDR3 bases that were read are TGTTCCAGCAGCTTAGAGGGGGCCTACGAG.

A remark on this clone: The read terminates 3 residues before the CDR3 end, so the remaining end is supplied by the germline J gene. V usage is TRBV5-1 and J usage is TRBJ1-5, with 10 bases that match TRBD1. This CDR3 contains 14 residues. Germline V gene lookup returns CDR1 SGHRS and CDR2 YFSETQ. Trimming removed 4 bases from V and 5 bases from J; junction bases left unmatched: 3. CDR3 loop: CASSLDRGDQPQHF. The sequenced CDR3 bases are TGCGCCAGCAGCCTGGACAGGGGGGATCAGCCC.